These 7 T cell receptor beta chains originate from one sample sequenced in a study of blood T cell repertoires in COVID-19. TCRdb keeps only in-frame clones here, not all; method: immunoSEQ multiplex PCR. The data show approximately 52,000 clones, with over 75% seen just once and more than 15% held by the top ten. Sample: peripheral blood. The receptors stem from a human donor with active COVID-19. The donor label of this sample is uncertain.

The genes are TRBV7-9 and TRBJ1-2, with D possibly matching TRBD1 (6 bases). Trimming shortened V by 0 bases and J by 8 bases, and 10 bases separated the two germline ends. CDR1 and CDR2 from the germline V gene are SEHNR and FQNEAQ (reference sequence). The CDR3 consists of 13 residues. CDR3 in DNA: TGTGCCAGCAGCTTAGCAGAGGGGGAAGGCTACACCTTC. Translating gives CASSLAEGEGYTF.

The chain is built from TRBV15 and TRBJ2-7; the match to TRBD1 covers 7 bases. V lost 0 bases, J lost 6 bases, and 11 bases stayed unmatched. Germline values: CDR1 LNHNV, CDR2 YYDKDF (reference sequence). The CDR3 sequence is 16 residues long. The CDR3 spells CATSRDRKGAGPEQYF. CDR3 DNA: TGTGCCACCAGCAGAGACAGAAAGGGGGCCGGTCCCGAGCAGTACTTC.

The chain links TRBV6-5 to TRBJ1-4; no clear D gene. Looked up from germline, CDR1 is MNHEY and CDR2 is SVGAGI. The CDR3 runs to 13 residues. V lost 6 bases and J lost 7, with 12 bases in between. Here the CDR3 reads CASRGQNSEKLFF. CDR3 DNA sequence: TGTGCCAGCAGGGGTCAGAACAGTGAAAAACTGTTTTTT.

This chain uses TRBV4-2 with TRBJ1-1; 7 bases line up with TRBD1. The CDR3 is 15 residues long. In germline, CDR1 is LGHNA, CDR2 YNFKEQ. The V gene end was trimmed by 1 base and the J gene end by 6 bases; junction bases not matched to a gene: 8. CDR3: CASSQGQGWFAEAFF. CDR3 sequence (DNA): TGTGCCAGCAGCCAAGGACAGGGCTGGTTCGCTGAAGCTTTCTTT.

The J gene is TRBJ2-7, the V gene TRBV2; a possible D gene is TRBD2 (5 bases). Germline assignment: CDR1 SNHLY and CDR2 FYNNEI. The CDR3 has 15 residues. V lost 4 bases and J lost 0, with 13 bases in between. The CDR3 nucleotides are TGTGCCAGCAGTGCCTCAGGACTGTCCTCCTACGAGCAGTACTTC. Translated: CASSASGLSSYEQYF.

V usage is TRBV6-5 and J usage is TRBJ2-1; perhaps TRBD1 as D (5 bases). V lost 4 bases and J 6 bases, leaving 10 bases between the germline ends. Per germline, CDR1 MNHEY and CDR2 SVGAGI. This CDR3 is 13 amino acids long. As DNA, the CDR3 is TGTGCCAGCAGTTCCCAGGGTTTCAATGAGCAGTTCTTC. It is translated as CASSSQGFNEQFF.

The gene calls are TRBV5-6 and TRBJ2-2; 7 positions match TRBD1. The germline V gene has CDR1 SGHDT and CDR2 YYEEEE. Losses at the gene ends were 3 bases for V and 7 bases for J; bases not matched to a gene: 9. This CDR3 contains 15 residues. The CDR3 here is CASSSTGQVGGELFF. The CDR3 DNA follows: TGTGCCAGCAGCTCGACTGGACAGGTCGGCGGGGAGCTGTTTTTT.